The present entry profiles one TCR beta chain with its context. The sample belongs to a study of blood T cell repertoires in COVID-19. Study summary: COVID-19 samples collected from the United States, Italy and Spain covered acute and convalescent phases. T cells, B-cell-depleted T cells, or PBMCs supplied cDNA or gDNA.

As handled by the study authors: Estimation of nucleated cell counts relied on the amplification of reference gene primers. Assay used: immunoSEQ multiplex PCR; TCRdb lists only in-frame clones, some missing. V, J and clone size reflect that table, while D and trimming were determined from the DNA. Here the sample spans 130,000 to 150,000 clones, roughly 80% being singletons. V was pared by 7 bases and J by 0 bases, with 4 bases of the junction left unmatched. Germline V gives CDR1 SQVTM, CDR2 ANQGSEA. This CDR3 region has 15 residues. Sequencing was performed on peripheral blood. The chain couples TRBV29-1 to TRBJ2-3, with 13 bases identical to TRBD2. This receptor was identified in a woman aged 80 or over in a cohort sampled during active or convalescent COVID-19. The CDR3 coding sequence is TGCAGCGGGACTAGCGGGGGAACTAGCACAGATACGCAGTATTTT. It yields the protein CSGTSGGTSTDTQYF.